These 22 T cell receptor beta chains came from one sample sequenced in a study of sequential checkpoint blockade in melanoma. Assay used: immunoSEQ multiplex PCR; TCRdb lists only in-frame clones, some missing. The table has approximately 40,000 clones, around 86% seen once; the top ten hold 9% to 15%. Treatment noted: randomized to nivolumab then ipilimumab (arm A) or the reverse (arm B). The starting material was CD8+ T cells sorted from blood (inferred from file names), obtained from a patient given nivolumab and ipilimumab in sequence. These receptor sequences come from a human donor with melanoma.

The chain is built from TRBV27 and TRBJ2-3; possible D gene TRBD2, 6 bases. Trimming removed 4 bases from V and 7 bases from J, with 21 bases in between. CDR1 is MNHEY and CDR2 is SMNVEV in the germline V gene (reference sequence). The CDR3 length is 16 residues. The CDR3 DNA reads as TGTGCCAGCAGTTGGGCGGGACCCCCGGCCCACCATACGCAGTATTTT. Translation: CASSWAGPPAHHTQYF.

This clone was counted a single time. The chain employs TRBV9 and TRBJ2-2, with 8 bases lining up with TRBD1. After removal of 3 bases from V and 8 bases from J, the junction contained 3 bases not matched to a gene. Germline-derived CDR1 and CDR2 are SGDLS and YYNGEE. CDR3 length: 13 amino acids. The CDR3 nucleotides are TGTGCCAGCAGCGCAGGGGGCAGAGGGGAGCTGTTTTTT. This codes for CASSAGGRGELFF.

The chain employs TRBV25-1 and TRBJ2-7, with D possibly matching TRBD1 (5 bases). The CDR3 is 14 amino acids. Trimming took off 2 bases at V and 0 bases at J, with 8 bases between the two ends. Germline V gene data show CDR1 as MGHDK and CDR2 as SYGVNS. The CDR3: CASSETDNSYEQYF. In DNA form, the CDR3 reads TGTGCCAGCAGTGAAACGGACAACTCCTACGAGCAGTACTTC.

The chain employs TRBV7-6 and TRBJ2-1; the match to TRBD2 covers 7 bases. There are 13 residues in the CDR3. V was pared by 1 base and J by 9 bases, with 3 bases of the junction left unmatched. CDR1 and CDR2 (germline): SGHVS, FNYEAQ. CDR3 nucleotides: TGTGCCAGCAGCTTAGTTAGCGGGTCTGAGCAGTTCTTC. It is translated as CASSLVSGSEQFF.

This chain uses TRBV9 with TRBJ2-7; a weak D match, TRBD2 (5 bases). V was shortened by 0 bases and J by 0 bases, with 10 bases between the two germline ends. This CDR3 comprises 15 residues. Germline V CDR1 and CDR2: SGDLS, YYNGEE. The CDR3 DNA is TGTGCCAGCAGCGTAGGACCGGGAAGCTCCTACGAGCAGTACTTC. Its translation is CASSVGPGSSYEQYF.

This clone was seen a handful of times. CDR3 DNA sequence: TGCGCCAGCAGCCAAGAGGGGGCGAGGAGGTCCTACAATGAGCAGTTCTTC. It encodes CASSQEGARRSYNEQFF. This chain links TRBV4-3 with TRBJ2-1, with D perhaps TRBD1 (6 bases). The V end lost 0 bases, the J end lost 1 base, and 13 bases lay between the germline ends. CDR3 length: 17 residues. The germline CDR1 and CDR2 sequences are LGHNA and YSLEER.

The rearrangement joins TRBV28 to TRBJ2-1, with D possibly matching TRBD1 (5 bases). The V gene lost 5 bases and the J gene lost 9 bases, with 11 bases spanning the gap. Germline CDR1 is MDHEN and CDR2 is SYDVKM. This CDR3 has 12 amino acids. DNA of the CDR3: TGTGCCAGCAGTCGAGACAGTGGTGAGCAGTTCTTC. Translating it yields CASSRDSGEQFF.

V gene TRBV27 combines with J gene TRBJ2-7, with a weak D call TRBD1 (6 bases). The V end was cut by 5 bases, the J end by 3 bases, with 17 bases between. Germline values: CDR1 MNHEY, CDR2 SMNVEV (reference sequence). The CDR3 length is 15 residues. The CDR3 loop is CASSLSGTHYYEQYF. In DNA form, the CDR3 reads TGTGCCAGCAGTCTCTCCGGGACACATTACTACGAGCAGTACTTC.

The CDR3 DNA sequence: TGCAGCGTTCCCCCTCTCAATGAGCAGTTCTTC. Translating gives CSVPPLNEQFF. The chain employs TRBV29-1 and TRBJ2-1; D is unclear. Germline V lookup: CDR1 SQVTM, CDR2 ANQGSEA. The length of the CDR3 is 11 residues. With 5 bases removed from V and 6 bases from J, the gap between germline ends came to 8 bases.

This rearrangement joins TRBV12-5 to TRBJ1-2; possible D gene TRBD1, 6 bases. V lost 6 bases, J lost 6 bases, and 14 bases lay in between. The CDR3 covers 13 residues. Germline CDR1 and CDR2: LGHNT and FRNRAP. The CDR3 loop is CASGPGGGDGYTF. Written as DNA, the CDR3 is TGTGCTAGTGGCCCCGGAGGGGGGGATGGCTACACCTTC.

The chain uses TRBV7-9 and TRBJ2-7; a weak D match, TRBD1 (5 bases). The germline CDR1 and CDR2 sequences are SEHNR and FQNEAQ (reference sequence). Trimming pared 4 bases from V and 1 base from J, leaving 8 bases between. This CDR3 has 13 residues. The CDR3 DNA sequence: TGTGCCAGCAGCTCACCAGGGTCCTACGAGCAGTACTTC. It is translated as CASSSPGSYEQYF.

V and J are TRBV6-5 and TRBJ1-2; D might be TRBD1 (6 bases). CDR1 is MNHEY, CDR2 SVGAGI, per germline. The CDR3 loop spans 15 amino acids. The germline V and J ends were trimmed by 0 bases and 5 bases, with 13 bases remaining between them. CDR3 amino acids: CASSYSIGGQYGYTF. The CDR3 coding sequence is TGTGCCAGCAGTTACTCGATCGGGGGGCAGTATGGCTACACCTTC.

The chain has TRBV27 and TRBJ1-5, with D uncertain. Germline-derived CDR1 and CDR2 are MNHEY and SMNVEV (reference sequence). The CDR3 contains 14 residues. V was shortened by 4 bases and J by 3 bases, with 10 bases between the two germline ends. The CDR3, as DNA: TGTGCCAGCAGTTCTCTCCCTTACAATCAGCCCCAGCATTTT. Amino acids: CASSSLPYNQPQHF.

The sample holds a few counts of this clone. The chain joins TRBV7-9 to TRBJ1-3; 8 bases match TRBD1. CDR1 SEHNR and CDR2 FQNEAQ come from the germline V gene (reference sequence). The CDR3 runs 19 residues. With V trimmed by 7 bases and J by 1 base, 18 bases remained unmatched. The CDR3 protein is CASNDQSGQGITSGNTIYF. CDR3 nucleotide sequence: TGTGCCAGCAACGACCAATCCGGACAGGGAATAACATCTGGAAACACCATATATTTT.

This clone was observed a few times. The chain links TRBV29-1 to TRBJ2-7; 11 bases match TRBD1. The CDR3 totals 12 residues. The ends lost 6 bases at V and 5 bases at J; junction bases unmatched: 3. CDR1 and CDR2 (germline): SQVTM, ANQGSEA. DNA of the CDR3: TGCAGCGTCCGGGGACAGGGGGACGAGCAGTACGTC. Translated: CSVRGQGDEQYV.

The chain combines TRBV29-1 with TRBJ1-2; D ambiguous. Between the trimmed V and J ends, which lost 7 bases and 0 bases, there was a span of 15 bases. The CDR3 is made up of 14 amino acids. Per the germline V gene, CDR1 is SQVTM and CDR2 is ANQGSEA. The CDR3 bases are TGCAGCGAACAACGGGGAATAGCTAACTATGGCTACACCTTC. It encodes CSEQRGIANYGYTF.

The chain recombines TRBV6-1 with TRBJ2-7, with TRBD1 matching 9 bases. Germline CDR1 and CDR2: MNHNS and SASEGT. The CDR3 runs to 15 residues. Trimming at V came to 6 bases and at J to 0 bases, leaving 6 bases not matched to a gene. Here the CDR3 reads CASSPDRGYSYEQYV. Here the CDR3 DNA reads TGTGCCAGCAGCCCGGACAGGGGATACTCCTACGAGCAGTACGTC.

Concerning this clone itself: Other DNA sequences in the same sample also yield this CDR3. V and J are TRBV11-1 and TRBJ2-1, with TRBD1 matching over 8 bases. CDR1 is SGHAT, CDR2 FQDESV, per germline (reference sequence). This CDR3 is built from 14 residues. Trimming cost V 5 bases and J 5 bases; bases outside gene matches: 5. CDR3 sequence: CASSRTGNNNEQFF. The DNA for the CDR3 is TGTGCCAGCAGCCGGACAGGGAACAACAATGAGCAGTTCTTC.

The CDR3 protein is CASSYSWSVGGYGYTF. CDR3 nucleotide sequence: TGTGCCAGCAGTTACTCTTGGAGCGTCGGCGGCTATGGCTACACCTTC. V and J are TRBV6-5 and TRBJ1-2, with D unresolved. V shed 0 bases and J shed 4 bases, with 15 bases lying between them. Germline CDR1 and CDR2: MNHEY and SVGAGI. The CDR3 has 16 residues.

This clone was seen a single time. V usage is TRBV7-6 and J usage is TRBJ2-7, with a weak D call TRBD2 (5 bases). V dropped 5 bases and J dropped 6 bases, with 8 bases sitting between them. CDR3 length: 11 amino acids. Germline values: CDR1 SGHVS, CDR2 FNYEAQ. This chain's CDR3 is CASSVGGEQYF. The CDR3 DNA sequence: TGTGCCAGCAGCGTTGGAGGCGAGCAGTACTTC. The entire variable domain, with the rest obtained from reference TRBV7-6 and TRBJ2-7, is as follows: GAGVSQSPRYKVTKRGQDVALRCDPISGHVSLYWYRQALGQGPEFLTYFNYEAQQDKSGLPNDRFSAERPEGSISTLTIQRTEQRDSAMYRCASSVGGEQYFGPGTRLTVT.

The chain recombines TRBV19 with TRBJ2-7; 9 bases are a match to TRBD1. The CDR3 runs to 17 residues. Germline trimming cut 1 base from V and 3 bases from J; bases unmatched to any gene: 10. Germline V CDR1 and CDR2: LNHDA, SQIVND (reference sequence). CDR3 in DNA: TGTGCCAGTAGTATAGCCATTCCGGGACAGGGTATCTACGAGCAGTACTTC. Translation: CASSIAIPGQGIYEQYF.

The chain is built from TRBV25-1 and TRBJ1-4; a possible D gene is TRBD1 (5 bases). The CDR3 contains 16 residues. Trimming stripped 0 bases from V and 3 bases from J, with 11 bases between. Germline V gives CDR1 MGHDK, CDR2 SYGVNS. CDR3 nucleotide sequence: TGTGCCAGCAGTGAATATTCGGGGGGAGCTAATGAAAAACTGTTTTTT. As protein: CASSEYSGGANEKLFF.